These 25 T cell receptor beta chains share one sample of origin, sequenced in a study of persistence of HIV-infected CD4 T cells. The libraries were made with immunoSEQ version 4 in survey mode. Assay: immunoSEQ multiplex PCR; the TCRdb copy retains only in-frame clones and omits some. This repertoire shows thousands of clones, approximately 60% found once; its top ten account for roughly 19%. Their recognized antigens are unknown. Cells were stimulated with CMV-infected fibroblast lysates at roughly 9.1 ug/mL. CD4+ T cells upregulating both CD40 ligand and CD69 were sorted as responding cells. Source: CD4+ T cells sorted from PBMCs after approximately 19-hour stimulation, taken from a patient who received antiretroviral therapy. Receptor source: an adult man with HIV who was CMV-seropositive.

The genes are TRBV7-8 and TRBJ1-5; D is ambiguous. Germline V gene data show CDR1 as SGHVS and CDR2 as FQNEAQ. CDR3 size: 12 residues. Trimming cost V 1 base and J 6 bases, with 4 bases left between them. As DNA, the CDR3 is TGTGCCAGCAGCTTAGGGGCTCAGCCCCAGCATTTT. It codes for CASSLGAQPQHF.

V usage is TRBV6-5 and J usage is TRBJ2-7; tentatively, D is TRBD2 (5 bases). V was cut by 10 bases and J by 3 bases, with 10 bases left in between. The CDR3 has 11 residues. The V gene's germline CDR1 is MNHEY and CDR2 SVGAGI. The DNA for the CDR3 is TGTGCCACGAGGGCCGACTACGAGCAGTACTTC. Amino acids: CATRADYEQYF.

The chain uses TRBV6-5 and TRBJ1-6; D is uncertain. This CDR3 has 15 amino acids. Germline-derived CDR1 and CDR2 are MNHEY and SVGAGI. V lost 7 bases and J lost 0, with 10 bases in between. CDR3 protein: CASTPDRSYNSPLHF. CDR3 DNA sequence: TGTGCCAGCACCCCAGACCGCTCCTATAATTCACCCCTCCACTTT.

The chain couples TRBV6-2 or TRBV6-3 to TRBJ1-2, with TRBD1 matching over 7 bases. Trimming removed 5 bases from V and 6 bases from J; junction bases left unmatched: 3. CDR1 is MNHEY and CDR2 is SVGEGT in the germline V gene. The CDR3 consists of 12 residues. CDR3 coding DNA: TGTGCCAGCAGTAGGGACAGAAATGGCTACACCTTC. It translates to CASSRDRNGYTF.

V is TRBV7-9 and J is TRBJ1-5; D is unresolved. The germline V and J ends were trimmed by 5 bases and 1 base, with 6 bases remaining between them. There are 13 residues in the CDR3. Germline V gene data show CDR1 as SEHNR and CDR2 as FQNEAQ (reference sequence). The CDR3, as DNA: TGTGCCAGCAGCGACTTAAGCAATCAGCCCCAGCATTTT. Translation: CASSDLSNQPQHF.

This clone qualifies as medium-sized. V and J are TRBV15 and TRBJ1-2; D gene ambiguous. CDR3 length: 12 amino acids. V lost 5 bases and J 8 bases, leaving 12 bases between the germline ends. Germline assignment: CDR1 LNHNV and CDR2 YYDKDF (reference sequence). CDR3 loop: CATSVSAGGYTF. The CDR3 coding sequence is TGTGCCACCAGCGTATCGGCAGGAGGCTACACCTTC.

By share, this clone ranks as medium-sized (0.01 to 0.1%). The V and J genes are TRBV30 and TRBJ1-4; no firm D call. V gave up 0 bases and J gave up 0 bases, with 17 bases separating them. Germline V CDR1 and CDR2: GTSNPN, SVGIG (reference sequence). CDR3 length: 18 residues. The chain's CDR3 is CAWSVSPRGRSTNEKLFF. CDR3 nucleotides: TGTGCCTGGAGTGTAAGTCCCCGAGGCCGCTCAACTAATGAAAAACTGTTTTTT.

This clone occurred once. V is TRBV9 and J is TRBJ2-2, with D perhaps matching TRBD1 or TRBD2 (5 bases each). Deletions cut 0 bases from V and 3 bases from J, with 6 bases between. Germline values: CDR1 SGDLS, CDR2 YYNGEE. The CDR3 spans 14 residues. CDR3 sequence: CASSVVGDTGELFF. The CDR3 region has the DNA TGTGCCAGCAGCGTAGTGGGGGACACCGGGGAGCTGTTTTTT.

The chain employs TRBV7-3 and TRBJ2-1; D gene unclear. V was shortened by 3 bases and J by 9 bases, with 12 bases between the two germline ends. The germline V gene encodes CDR1 SGHTA and CDR2 FQGTGA. The CDR3 is made up of 13 amino acids. CDR3 sequence reads: CASSFSGGGEQFF. The DNA of the CDR3 is TGTGCCAGCAGCTTTTCGGGCGGCGGTGAGCAGTTCTTC. Based on the CDR3 plus reference TRBV7-3 and TRBJ2-1, the full variable domain is GAGVSQTPSNKVTEKGKYVELRCDPISGHTALYWYRQSLGQGPEFLIYFQGTGAADDSGLPNDRFFAVRPEGSVSTLKIQRTERGDSAVYLCASSFSGGGEQFFGPGTRLTVL.

This clone came up once. The J gene is TRBJ1-5, the V gene TRBV7-8; 9 bases are a match to TRBD1. CDR3 size: 15 residues. Germline CDR1 reads SGHVS; CDR2 reads FQNEAQ. Unmatched junction bases numbered 2, after V lost 1 base and J lost 4 bases. The CDR3 coding sequence is TGTGCCAGCAGCTTAGGACAGGGGGTGAATCAGCCCCAGCATTTT. Translated, it gives CASSLGQGVNQPQHF.

The chain has TRBV6-2 or TRBV6-3 and TRBJ2-7; D may be TRBD1 (6 bases). The germline V and J ends were trimmed by 6 bases and 4 bases, with 10 bases remaining between them. This CDR3 has 12 residues. Germline V CDR1 and CDR2: MNHEY, SVGEGT. CDR3 residues: CASSQQGYEQYF. In DNA, the CDR3 is TGTGCCAGCAGCCAACAGGGTTACGAGCAGTACTTC.

This chain uses TRBV28 with TRBJ2-7, with 7 bases matching TRBD2. V gave up 5 bases and J gave up 0 bases; unmatched junction bases: 7. The CDR3 spans 15 residues. The germline V gene has CDR1 MDHEN and CDR2 SYDVKM. The CDR3 DNA reads as TGTGCCAGCAGTGGGGGGACTACCCTCTCCTACGAGCAGTACTTC. It translates to CASSGGTTLSYEQYF.

The gene calls are TRBV15 and TRBJ2-7; 12 bases are shared with TRBD1. Per germline, CDR1 LNHNV and CDR2 YYDKDF (reference sequence). The ends lost 5 bases at V and 5 bases at J; junction bases unmatched: 7. There are 15 residues in the CDR3. DNA of the CDR3: TGTGCCACCAGCCGGGGGACAGGGGGCTTTAACGAGCAGTACTTC. Amino acids: CATSRGTGGFNEQYF. Full variable domain (outside the CDR3, taken from reference TRBV15 and TRBJ2-7): DAMVIQNPRYQVTQFGKPVTLSCSQTLNHNVMYWYQQKSSQAPKLLFHYYDKDFNNEADTPDNFQSRRPNTSFCFLDIRSPGLGDTAMYLCATSRGTGGFNEQYFGPGTRLTVT.

V gene TRBV5-1 combines with J gene TRBJ1-1; 7 bases are a match to TRBD1. V was clipped by 6 bases and J by 0 bases; unmatched bases: 8. This CDR3 is built from 15 residues. Per germline, CDR1 SGHRS and CDR2 YFSETQ. The chain's CDR3 is CASNQYGTVNTEAFF. As DNA, the CDR3 is TGCGCCAGCAACCAATACGGGACAGTGAACACTGAAGCTTTCTTT.

This chain links TRBV5-8 with TRBJ1-1; 12 bases align to TRBD1. The J segment lost 5 bases and the V segment lost 4 bases, leaving 15 bases of the junction unmatched. The length of the CDR3 is 18 residues. Germline CDR1 reads SGHTS; CDR2 reads YDEGEE. CDR3 protein: CASSLRDRGRGWKTEAFF. The CDR3 DNA reads TGTGCCAGCAGCCTCCGGGACAGGGGGCGCGGCTGGAAAACTGAAGCTTTCTTT.

This sequence joins TRBV19 and TRBJ2-2; tentatively, D is TRBD1 (7 bases). Per germline, CDR1 LNHDA and CDR2 SQIVND (reference sequence). The CDR3 is 17 residues long. Between the trimmed V and J ends, which lost 3 bases and 4 bases, there was a span of 18 bases. The CDR3 DNA reads TGTGCCAGTAGTATTTCAGGGGGGCAGAAGGGCACCGGGGAGCTGTTTTTT. This translates into CASSISGGQKGTGELFF.

Turning to this clone: Within the sample, other DNA sequences also encode this same CDR3. The rearrangement uses TRBV5-1 and TRBJ1-1; 8 nucleotides align to TRBD1. Germline values: CDR1 SGHRS, CDR2 YFSETQ. There are 14 residues in the CDR3. Trimming cost V 3 bases and J 2 bases; bases outside gene matches: 3. CDR3 loop: CASSSGQGNTEAFF. CDR3 nucleotides: TGCGCCAGCAGCTCAGGACAGGGCAACACTGAAGCTTTCTTT.

The chain is built from TRBV4-1 and TRBJ2-2; 9 nucleotides align to TRBD1. The CDR3 covers 16 residues. The junction had 4 bases not matched to a gene; V was cut back by 4 bases and J by 1 base. CDR1 is MGHRA and CDR2 is YSYEKL in the germline V gene. CDR3 loop: CASSRLGQGNTGELFF. Here the CDR3 DNA reads TGCGCCAGCAGCCGACTGGGACAGGGGAACACCGGGGAGCTGTTTTTT.

The DNA for the CDR3 is TGTGCCAGCTTCGTGGGGGGGAGTGGCGAGCAGTACTTC. This sequence encodes CASFVGGSGEQYF. V gene TRBV6-5 combines with J gene TRBJ2-7; TRBD2 aligns across 7 bases. Germline lookup yields CDR1 MNHEY and CDR2 SVGAGI. The CDR3 loop spans 13 amino acids. With V trimmed by 8 bases and J by 6 bases, 10 bases remained unmatched.

The chain combines TRBV6-5 with TRBJ2-3; D is unresolved. V was trimmed by 5 bases and J by 3 bases, leaving 15 bases between them. Germline CDR1 MNHEY, CDR2 SVGAGI. There are 15 residues in the CDR3. In DNA, the CDR3 is TGTGCCAGCAGTACCCCCCGGGCGAGGACAGATACGCAGTATTTT. Its translation: CASSTPRARTDTQYF.

By frequency in the sample, this clone is medium-sized. The chain has TRBV7-6 and TRBJ1-2; tentative D call: TRBD1 (6 bases). Trimming pared 7 bases from V and 4 bases from J, leaving 19 bases between. The CDR3 loop spans 15 amino acids. CDR1 and CDR2 from the germline V gene are SGHVS and FNYEAQ. The CDR3 bases are TGTGCCAGCACCTCCCCGGGTGGGGGCGTCTATGGCTACACCTTC. Translating it yields CASTSPGGGVYGYTF.

The chain combines TRBV5-6 with TRBJ2-1, with D hard to call. CDR3 length: 17 amino acids. Deletions cut 1 base from V and 0 bases from J, with 14 bases between. Per the germline V gene, CDR1 is SGHDT and CDR2 is YYEEEE. DNA of the CDR3: TGTGCCAGCAGCTTGTTGACCTTAACCTTCTCCTACAATGAGCAGTTCTTC. It translates to CASSLLTLTFSYNEQFF.

The CDR3 DNA reads TGTGCCAGCAGTGGAACAACTAATGAAAAACTGTTTTTT. Translated: CASSGTTNEKLFF. The genes are TRBV2 and TRBJ1-4; D is undetermined. The germline V and J ends were trimmed by 4 bases and 0 bases, with 3 bases remaining between them. CDR3 length: 13 amino acids. The germline gives CDR1 SNHLY, CDR2 FYNNEI.

This clone was counted once. The J gene is TRBJ2-7, the V gene TRBV10-3, with a possible D match to TRBD1 (5 bases). There are 12 residues in the CDR3. V gave up 0 bases and J gave up 8 bases, with 8 bases separating them. Germline CDR1 reads ENHRY; CDR2 reads SYGVKD. The CDR3 DNA follows: TGTGCCATCAGTGAGTCCCAGGGTAAGCAGTACTTC. Translated: CAISESQGKQYF.

The chain joins TRBV10-3 to TRBJ2-7; 8 bases fit TRBD2. Germline-derived CDR1 and CDR2 are ENHRY and SYGVKD. The CDR3 extends over 15 amino acids. The V gene end was trimmed by 3 bases and the J gene end by 2 bases; junction bases not matched to a gene: 6. In nucleotides, the CDR3 is TGTGCCATCAGTGACGGGGGGGCAGGACCCTACGAGCAGTACTTC. Translating gives CAISDGGAGPYEQYF.